This T cell receptor beta chain was captured by sequencing in a study of regulatory T cells in long-lasting Graves disease. The sample holds many counts of this clonotype. Noted time point: newly diagnosed GD, antithyroid drugs for less than 3 months. Scientists built the TCR library using RNA that was extracted from PBMCs. TCR beta libraries were built with iRepertoire HTBI primers and Arm-PCR of CDR3 regions. Study processing details: Gene usage covered 62 TRBV and around 15 TRBJ segments. MiXCR, run by TCRdb on the multiplex PCR reads, gives a single entry per CDR3 protein. The authors' filters were not applied to this entry. The sample holds 250,000 to 300,000 distinct CDR3 sequences, around a sixth seen once. V lost 2 bases and J lost 3, with 10 bases in between. The CDR3 has 14 residues. CDR1 is MNHEY, CDR2 SVGAGI, per germline. These same data were also listed under a study on T cells in Graves' hyperthyroidism and ophthalmopathy.

The rearrangement links TRBV6-5 to TRBJ1-1; tentatively, D is TRBD1 (6 bases). The sequence was obtained from a woman aged 30 to 39 with Graves disease. Sequenced here: peripheral blood mononuclear cells (PBMCs), sampled at new diagnosis, from a patient treated with antithyroid drugs. CDR3 region: CASSYTGRDTEAFF. In DNA, the CDR3 is TGTGCCAGCAGTTACACAGGGAGGGACACTGAAGCTTTCTTT.